This entry lists 11 T cell receptor beta chains sequenced from one sample in a study of Graves' ophthalmopathy and Graves' hyperthyroidism. The TCR beta CDR3 regions underwent amplification from RNA transcripts. RT-PCR was first run with HTBI primers, then multiplex PCR in a second round. TCRdb passed the multiplex PCR reads through MiXCR, listing each CDR3 protein once. The sample lists approximately 500,000 distinct CDR3 sequences, 13% to 15% occurring once. Sequenced material: blood. These receptor sequences come from a woman in her thirties with Graves' ophthalmopathy.

This clonotype was detected ten times or more. The chain employs TRBV30 and TRBJ1-1; D not certain. The CDR3 is made up of 11 amino acids. Germline V CDR1 and CDR2: GTSNPN, SVGIG (reference sequence). The V gene lost 0 bases and the J gene lost 6 bases, with 5 bases spanning the gap. CDR3 in amino acids: CAWSVWSEAFF. The CDR3 bases are TGTGCCTGGAGTGTTTGGTCTGAAGCTTTCTTT.

This sequence joins TRBV5-1 and TRBJ1-1, with no clear D. This CDR3 region has 13 residues. V lost 0 bases and J lost 3, with 6 bases in between. The germline CDR1 and CDR2 sequences are SGHRS and YFSETQ. CDR3 amino acids: CASSLVPDTEAFF. In DNA, the CDR3 is TGCGCCAGCAGCTTGGTTCCCGACACTGAAGCTTTCTTT. Using reference TRBV5-1 and TRBJ1-1 for the parts outside the CDR3, the full variable domain is KAGVTQTPRYLIKTRGQQVTLSCSPISGHRSVSWYQQTPGQGLQFLFEYFSETQRNKGNFPGRFSGRQFSNSRSEMNVSTLELGDSALYLCASSLVPDTEAFFGQGTRLTVV.

A few counts support this clonotype. The genes are TRBV20-1 and TRBJ1-6; D possibly corresponds to TRBD1 (6 bases). CDR3 size: 19 residues. Germline values: CDR1 DFQATT, CDR2 SNEGSKA (reference sequence). The V gene lost 3 bases and the J gene lost 4 bases, with 25 bases spanning the gap. This chain's CDR3 is CSASMGGGSGRKYNSPLHF. The CDR3 nucleotides read TGCAGTGCTAGCATGGGGGGCGGGTCGGGCAGGAAATATAATTCACCCCTCCACTTT.

V usage is TRBV6-1 and J usage is TRBJ2-7, with D maybe TRBD2 (6 bases). The CDR3 is 13 residues long. CDR1 is MNHNS, CDR2 SASEGT, per germline. V was clipped by 10 bases and J by 3 bases, with 16 bases between them. As DNA, the CDR3 is TGTGCCACTACGACGGGGGTTTACTACGAGCAGTACTTC. Translation: CATTTGVYYEQYF.

The chain has TRBV6-1 and TRBJ1-2; D not resolved. Germline V gives CDR1 MNHNS, CDR2 SASEGT. The CDR3 is 13 residues long. V lost 5 bases and J 4 bases, leaving 11 bases between the germline ends. The CDR3 here is CASSLDTLYGYTF. CDR3 nucleotides: TGTGCCAGCAGTCTAGACACCCTCTATGGCTACACCTTC.

This clonotype turned up a few times. This chain connects TRBV3-1 to TRBJ2-7; 7 positions agree with TRBD2. Germline CDR1 LGHDT, CDR2 YNNKEL (reference sequence). The CDR3 runs to 17 residues. Unmatched junction bases numbered 12, after V lost 4 bases and J lost 0 bases. The CDR3 DNA reads as TGTGCCAGCAGCCCCCGACTAGCCCAGATCGGCTCCTACGAGCAGTACTTC. Translated: CASSPRLAQIGSYEQYF.

This clonotype was observed a few times. The chain uses TRBV19 and TRBJ2-2; TRBD2 aligns across 11 bases. The J segment lost 2 bases and the V segment lost 5 bases, leaving 4 bases of the junction unmatched. CDR3 size: 16 residues. Germline CDR1 is LNHDA and CDR2 is SQIVND (reference sequence). The CDR3 sequence: CASSPLAGGNTGELFF. The CDR3 region has the DNA TGTGCCAGTAGTCCTCTAGCGGGAGGCAACACCGGGGAGCTGTTTTTT.

The rearrangement links TRBV6-1 to TRBJ1-6, with D tentatively TRBD1 (5 bases). Germline loops: CDR1 MNHNS, CDR2 SASEGT. CDR3 size: 16 residues. The V end lost 6 bases, the J end lost 8 bases, and 20 bases lay between the germline ends. CDR3 loop: CASRWGRHDSYSPLHF. The DNA for the CDR3 is TGTGCCAGCAGATGGGGCAGACACGACAGTTATTCACCCCTCCACTTT.

The rearrangement joins TRBV12-3 or TRBV12-4 to TRBJ1-1; D unclear. The CDR3 loop spans 15 amino acids. Trimming left V 5 bases short and J 6 bases short, with 19 bases between. The CDR3 sequence: CASSIRRLARPEAFF. The CDR3 region has the DNA TGTGCCAGCAGTATCCGACGGTTGGCGAGACCTGAAGCTTTCTTT.

This clonotype has at least ten counts. This chain connects TRBV19 to TRBJ1-1; D unresolved. Deletions cut 3 bases from V and 3 bases from J, with 11 bases between. Germline loops: CDR1 LNHDA, CDR2 SQIVND (reference sequence). The CDR3 totals 14 residues. The CDR3 nucleotides read TGTGCCAGTAGTATCCGGAATTTGGACACTGAAGCTTTCTTT. Its translation is CASSIRNLDTEAFF.

This clonotype was counted ten times or more. V and J are TRBV9 and TRBJ2-5; D perhaps matches TRBD2 (5 bases). CDR1 is SGDLS and CDR2 is YYNGEE in the germline V gene. The CDR3 totals 13 residues. The V gene lost 3 bases and the J gene lost 5 bases, with 11 bases spanning the gap. The CDR3 DNA follows: TGTGCCAGCAGCGAAACTAGTTTCGAGACCCAGTACTTC. It codes for CASSETSFETQYF.